This T cell receptor beta chain originates from a study of T cells in Graves' hyperthyroidism and ophthalmopathy. Study as a whole: At the time of initial diagnosis and before any treatment, peripheral blood was collected.

Amplification of TCR beta CDR3 regions was performed using RNA transcripts as template. First-round RT-PCR of the TCR CDR3 relied on the HTBI primer set. TCRdb reprocessed the multiplex PCR reads with MiXCR, giving one entry per CDR3 protein. The table includes roughly 740,000 distinct CDR3 sequences, about a sixth detected once. This CDR3 contains 17 residues. CDR1 and CDR2 (germline): KGHSH, LQKENI. Trimming cost V 2 bases and J 0 bases; bases outside gene matches: 5. Stability of Graves' hyperthyroidism was defined as absent ophthalmopathy progression within 18 months. Each diagnosis was grounded in clinical symptoms, serum thyroxine and TRAb, thyroid ultrasound, and orbital computed tomography. This clonotype has at least ten counts.

V and J are TRBV18 and TRBJ2-3, with 10 bases that match TRBD2. The TCR was taken from a man aged 18 to 30 with Graves' hyperthyroidism. The sequenced sample was blood. The CDR3 nucleotides are TGTGCCAGCTCACCAAGCGGGAGGGTCGACAGCACAGATACGCAGTATTTT. Its protein product is CASSPSGRVDSTDTQYF.